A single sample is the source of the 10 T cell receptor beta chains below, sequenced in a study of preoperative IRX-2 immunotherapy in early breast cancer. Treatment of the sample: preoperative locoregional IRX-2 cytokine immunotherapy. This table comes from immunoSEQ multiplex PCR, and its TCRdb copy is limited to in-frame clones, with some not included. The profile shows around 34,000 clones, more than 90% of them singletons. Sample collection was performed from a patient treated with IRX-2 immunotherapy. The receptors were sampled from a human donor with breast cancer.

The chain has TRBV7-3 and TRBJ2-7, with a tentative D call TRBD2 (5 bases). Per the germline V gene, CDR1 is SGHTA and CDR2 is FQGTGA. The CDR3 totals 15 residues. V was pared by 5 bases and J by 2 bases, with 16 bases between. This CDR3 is CASSREPGGAYEQYF. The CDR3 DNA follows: TGTGCCAGCAGCCGAGAGCCAGGAGGCGCCTACGAGCAGTACTTC.

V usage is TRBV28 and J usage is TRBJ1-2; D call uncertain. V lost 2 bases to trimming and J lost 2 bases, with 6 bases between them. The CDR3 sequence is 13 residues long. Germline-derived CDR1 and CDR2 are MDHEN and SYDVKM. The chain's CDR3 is CASSLGGNYGYTF. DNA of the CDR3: TGTGCCAGCAGTTTAGGAGGGAACTATGGCTACACCTTC.

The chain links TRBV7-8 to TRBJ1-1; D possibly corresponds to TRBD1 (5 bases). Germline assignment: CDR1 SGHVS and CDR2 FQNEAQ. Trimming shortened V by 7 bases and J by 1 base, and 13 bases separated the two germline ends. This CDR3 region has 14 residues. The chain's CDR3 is CASTIGTGNTEAFF. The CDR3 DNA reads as TGTGCCAGCACCATTGGTACAGGGAACACTGAAGCTTTCTTT.

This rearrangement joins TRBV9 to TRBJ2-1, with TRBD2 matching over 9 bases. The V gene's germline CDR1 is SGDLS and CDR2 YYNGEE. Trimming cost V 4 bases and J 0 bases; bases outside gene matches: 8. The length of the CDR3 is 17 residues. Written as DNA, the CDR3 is TGTGCCAGCAGCATCTCTAGCGGGGCCAGCTCCTACAATGAGCAGTTCTTC. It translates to CASSISSGASSYNEQFF.

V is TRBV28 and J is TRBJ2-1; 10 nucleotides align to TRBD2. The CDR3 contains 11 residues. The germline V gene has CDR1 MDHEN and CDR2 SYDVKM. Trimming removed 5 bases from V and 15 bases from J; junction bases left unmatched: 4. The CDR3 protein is CASSLAGVLFF. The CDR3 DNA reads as TGTGCCAGCAGTCTAGCGGGAGTTCTGTTCTTC.

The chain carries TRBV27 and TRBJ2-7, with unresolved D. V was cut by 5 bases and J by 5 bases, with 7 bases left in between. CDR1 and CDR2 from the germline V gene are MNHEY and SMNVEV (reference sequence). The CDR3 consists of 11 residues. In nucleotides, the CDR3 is TGTGCCAGCAGTACCCCAGACGAGCAGTACTTC. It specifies CASSTPDEQYF.

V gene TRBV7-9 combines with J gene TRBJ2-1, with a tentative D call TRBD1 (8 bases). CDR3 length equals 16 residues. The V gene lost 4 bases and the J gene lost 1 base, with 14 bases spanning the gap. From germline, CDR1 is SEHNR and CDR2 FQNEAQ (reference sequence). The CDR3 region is CASSSQGGRSYNEQFF. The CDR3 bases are TGTGCCAGCAGCTCACAGGGGGGGCGATCCTACAATGAGCAGTTCTTC.

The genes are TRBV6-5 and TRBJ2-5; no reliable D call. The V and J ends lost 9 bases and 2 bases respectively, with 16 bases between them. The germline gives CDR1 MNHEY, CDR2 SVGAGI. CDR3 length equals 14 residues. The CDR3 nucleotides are TGTGCCAGAACGACTGCTGGCGGACAAGAGACCCAGTACTTC. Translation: CARTTAGGQETQYF.

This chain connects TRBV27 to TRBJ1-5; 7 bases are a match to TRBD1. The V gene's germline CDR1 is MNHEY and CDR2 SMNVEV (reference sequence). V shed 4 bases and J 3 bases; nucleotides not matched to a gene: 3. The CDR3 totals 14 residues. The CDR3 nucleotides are TGTGCCAGCAGTTCGACAGGGTACAATCAGCCCCAGCATTTT. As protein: CASSSTGYNQPQHF.

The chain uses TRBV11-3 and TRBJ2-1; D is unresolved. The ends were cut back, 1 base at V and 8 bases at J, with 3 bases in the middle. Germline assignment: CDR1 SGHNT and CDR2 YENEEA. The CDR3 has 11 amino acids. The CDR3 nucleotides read TGTGCCAGCAGCTTAGCCCATGAGCAGTTCTTC. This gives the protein CASSLAHEQFF.